A single sample gave rise to the 11 T cell receptor beta chains below, sequenced in a study of T cell responses to AZD1222 COVID-19 vaccine. Method: immunoSEQ multiplex PCR; TCRdb's copy keeps in-frame clones and lacks some. The profile shows 130,000 or so clones, around 94% of them singletons. This material consisted of peripheral blood, taken on day 0 of AZD1222 vaccination. These TCRs come from an adult in good health.

The chain joins TRBV5-8 to TRBJ2-1; the match to TRBD1 covers 10 bases. J lost 8 bases, V lost 2 bases, and 4 bases had no gene match. There are 14 residues in the CDR3. The germline V gene has CDR1 SGHTS and CDR2 YDEGEE. This CDR3 reads CASSFRDRGYEQFF. CDR3 nucleotide sequence: TGTGCCAGCAGCTTCCGGGACAGGGGTTATGAGCAGTTCTTC.

As to this clone: The junction and the germline gene differ at one end; a read error may be behind it. V gene TRBV5-1 combines with J gene TRBJ1-5, with D possibly being TRBD1 (5 bases). This CDR3 region has 14 residues. Germline V CDR1 and CDR2: SGHRS, YFSETQ. CDR3 protein: CARSLGGDHQPQHF. DNA for the CDR3: TGCGCCCGCAGCTTGGGGGGGGACCATCAGCCCCAGCATTTT.

The gene calls are TRBV12-3 or TRBV12-4 and TRBJ1-5, with TRBD1 identical over 7 bases. Losses at the gene ends were 7 bases for V and 2 bases for J; bases not matched to a gene: 2. This CDR3 is built from 13 residues. CDR3 sequence reads: CASTGQGNQPQHF. The CDR3 region has the DNA TGTGCCAGCACCGGACAGGGCAATCAGCCCCAGCATTTT.

This rearrangement joins TRBV19 to TRBJ1-5, with 9 bases fitting TRBD1. Unmatched junction bases numbered 8, after V lost 4 bases and J lost 4 bases. Per the germline V gene, CDR1 is LNHDA and CDR2 is SQIVND (reference sequence). CDR3 length: 16 residues. CDR3 residues: CASSTKGQGTNQPQHF. The CDR3 DNA follows: TGTGCCAGTAGTACCAAGGGACAGGGAACTAATCAGCCCCAGCATTTT.

V and J are TRBV6-5 and TRBJ2-3; 12 positions match TRBD2. The CDR3 is 16 residues long. The V gene end was trimmed by 4 bases and the J gene end by 2 bases; junction bases not matched to a gene: 4. The V gene's germline CDR1 is MNHEY and CDR2 SVGAGI. The CDR3 DNA is TGTGCCAGCAGTTCGACTAGCGGGAGTATCACAGATACGCAGTATTTT. As protein: CASSSTSGSITDTQYF.

V is TRBV7-9 and J is TRBJ2-3; 7 nucleotides agree with TRBD2. The length of the CDR3 is 15 residues. Germline V gives CDR1 SEHNR, CDR2 FQNEAQ (reference sequence). The ends lost 4 bases at V and 0 bases at J; junction bases unmatched: 4. DNA of the CDR3: TGTGCCAGCAGCTCACTTAGCGGGAGCACAGATACGCAGTATTTT. As protein: CASSSLSGSTDTQYF.

The chain joins TRBV28 to TRBJ2-7; D might be TRBD2 (5 bases). Germline lookup yields CDR1 MDHEN and CDR2 SYDVKM. CDR3 size: 16 residues. Trimming left V 5 bases short and J 4 bases short, with 21 bases between. The CDR3 loop is CASSPLNGVQIYEQYF. DNA of the CDR3: TGTGCCAGCAGTCCACTCAACGGGGTACAAATTTACGAGCAGTACTTC. Full variable domain (outside the CDR3, taken from reference TRBV28 and TRBJ2-7): DVKVTQSSRYLVKRTGEKVFLECVQDMDHENMFWYRQDPGLGLRLIYFSYDVKMKEKGDIPEGYSVSREKKERFSLILESASTNQTSMYLCASSPLNGVQIYEQYFGPGTRLTVT.

This clone was counted a single time. The chain joins TRBV28 to TRBJ2-7; 10 positions match TRBD2. This CDR3 has 14 residues. Losses at the gene ends were 3 bases for V and 4 bases for J; bases not matched to a gene: 3. Germline assignment: CDR1 MDHEN and CDR2 SYDVKM. This chain's CDR3 is CASSFFSGRYEQYF. CDR3 nucleotide sequence: TGTGCCAGCAGTTTCTTTAGCGGGAGGTACGAGCAGTACTTC.

The rearrangement uses TRBV4-2 and TRBJ1-4; D gene uncertain. The CDR3 covers 11 residues. Trimming removed 5 bases at V and 12 bases at J, with 10 bases between. Germline lookup yields CDR1 LGHNA and CDR2 YNFKEQ. The CDR3 nucleotides are TGTGCCAGCAGCAATCCAAGGGAACTGTTTTTT. Protein: CASSNPRELFF.

The CDR3 DNA reads TGTGCCAGCAGGGAACACGGGAGAGACAATCAGCCCCAGCATTTT. Translating it yields CASREHGRDNQPQHF. The chain carries TRBV28 and TRBJ1-5; D is uncertain. The CDR3 totals 15 residues. Between the trimmed V and J ends, which lost 6 bases and 3 bases, there was a span of 15 bases. CDR1 and CDR2 from the germline V gene are MDHEN and SYDVKM. The full variable domain, with the rest looked up from reference TRBV28 and TRBJ1-5, is DVKVTQSSRYLVKRTGEKVFLECVQDMDHENMFWYRQDPGLGLRLIYFSYDVKMKEKGDIPEGYSVSREKKERFSLILESASTNQTSMYLCASREHGRDNQPQHFGDGTRLSIL.

The chain has TRBV28 and TRBJ1-2; D not certain. Trimming removed 6 bases at V and 8 bases at J, with 13 bases between. The CDR3 runs to 12 residues. Germline V gene data show CDR1 as MDHEN and CDR2 as SYDVKM. CDR3 in amino acids: CASRPPGSGYTF. The CDR3 coding sequence is TGTGCCAGCAGGCCCCCGGGTTCGGGCTACACCTTC.